This TCR beta chain was recorded in a study of cytomegalovirus exposure and HLA in healthy donors. General study findings and limits: Researchers reportedly found TCR beta sequences accurately predicted most subjects' HLA-A and HLA-B alleles. Later analysis revealed greater clonal expansion in HLA-associated TCR beta chains than in equally common others.

The PCR contained 60 Vbeta and 13 Jbeta primers. The method was immunoSEQ multiplex PCR; TCRdb's version includes in-frame clones alone and lacks a portion of them. The sample includes 100,000 to 150,000 clones, about 81% of them seen just once. CDR3 length: 15 residues. V lost 0 bases, J lost 5 bases, and 7 bases stayed unmatched. CDR1 is SGDLS and CDR2 is YYNGEE in the germline V gene. Of note for this clone: Its antigen is still unknown.

Healthy donors of bone marrow made up the group. The material sequenced was PBMCs. The chain carries TRBV9 and TRBJ1-2; 7 bases fit TRBD1. The origin of this receptor is a woman in her 30s in good health and CMV-seronegative. CDR3 bases: TGTGCCAGCAGCGTAGCTCTGGGGACAGAGTATGGCTACACCTTC. It codes for CASSVALGTEYGYTF.